The sequence of this T cell receptor (beta chain) was determined in a study of blood T cell repertoires in COVID-19. As for the study in general: Sample material is recorded as cDNA or gDNA derived from T cells, B-cell-depleted T cells, or PBMCs.

Assay used: immunoSEQ multiplex PCR; TCRdb lists only in-frame clones, some missing. Of 130,000 or so clones listed, around nine tenths were seen once; the top ten hold about 10%. The Seattle patients joined while their infection was active and were tracked longitudinally afterward. This sequence was found in a woman aged 70-85 years with COVID-19, enrolled during active disease. Sequencing used peripheral blood.

This chain's CDR3 is CAISPYPSDEQYF. The CDR3 DNA sequence: TGTGCCATCAGCCCCTACCCCAGCGACGAGCAGTACTTC. The V and J genes are TRBV10-3 and TRBJ2-7; no definite D call. Germline V gene sequence: CDR1 ENHRY, CDR2 SYGVKD. This CDR3 spans 13 amino acids. V was clipped by 6 bases and J by 5 bases, with 14 bases between them.